This T cell receptor (beta chain) was retrieved from a study of cytomegalovirus exposure and HLA in healthy donors. The wider study: The same platform was used for the 120 validation repertoires and the roughly 720 first-cohort repertoires, a later analysis reported. Study findings and constraints: According to a subsequent analysis, TCR clusters from the first cohort were inclined to appear together in the 130 or so validation repertoires. Altogether, some 170 TCR beta chains were recorded as cytomegalovirus-associated.

This clone has only one observation. Its antigen remains unidentified. The CDR3 consists of 15 residues. The junction had 6 bases not matched to a gene; V was cut back by 4 bases and J by 2 bases. The germline V gene encodes CDR1 MNHEY and CDR2 SVGAGI. Clones were sequenced by immunoSEQ multiplex PCR, and TCRdb holds only the in-frame ones, with some missing. Seen here are 95,000 to 150,000 clones, approximately 90% observed once, and the top ten hold roughly 6.3%. Sequencing was carried out using PBMCs. The TCR sequence derives from a woman aged 18-35 years in good health and CMV-seropositive. The gene calls are TRBV6-5 and TRBJ2-7, with 9 bases that match TRBD1. The DNA of the CDR3 is TGTGCCAGCAGTTCGAGGACAGGGGACGCCTACGAGCAGTACTTC. It encodes CASSSRTGDAYEQYF.